The following is a T cell receptor beta chain sequence with its context. Antigen unknown. The sample comes from a study of Ad26.COV2.S vaccination and SARS-CoV-2 variants. Turning to the study itself: The Ad26.COV2.S arm of the COV1001 trial was where the donor was placed. Intramuscular Ad26.COV2.S at 5x10^10 or 1x10^11 viral particles. Findings of the study overall: Higher spike-specific TCR breadth was found in vaccine recipients than in placebo recipients. It was found that vaccine and placebo recipients had similar non-spike TCR breadth.

Sequencing used immunoSEQ multiplex PCR; TCRdb keeps in-frame clones, though not all of them. Found here are about 370,000 clones, roughly nine tenths of them singletons; the top ten hold under 4%. Documented treatment: 19 received Ad26.COV2.S at low or high dose, single or two shots; several received placebo; per-sample allocation not given. After the first vaccine or placebo injection, samples were drawn on day 63. Looked up from germline, CDR1 is SGHNT and CDR2 is YYREEE (reference sequence). CDR3 length: 16 residues. The germline V and J ends were trimmed by 4 bases and 0 bases, with 14 bases remaining between them.

The specimen was peripheral blood, collected in a trial of Ad26.COV2.S vaccine versus placebo. The TCR was taken from a person between 18 and 65 years old who received the Ad26.COV2.S COVID-19 vaccine or a placebo. The rearrangement uses TRBV5-4 and TRBJ2-1, with D perhaps being TRBD1 or TRBD2 (6 bases each). CDR3 residues: CASSRGAGSSYNEQFF. CDR3 sequence (DNA): TGTGCCAGCAGCAGGGGGGCGGGGAGCTCCTACAATGAGCAGTTCTTC.